This is a list of T cell receptor beta chains from one sample in a study of blood T cell repertoires in COVID-19. The table came from immunoSEQ multiplex PCR; TCRdb's copy has only in-frame clones and leaves some out. There are fewer than 250,000 clones in the sample; around four fifths occur only once, and around 6.4% lies in the top ten. The sequenced sample was peripheral blood. Receptors originate from a woman between 55 and 75 years old with active or convalescent COVID-19. Both conserved end residues are part of each CDR3. A D gene is named only where the DNA matches it firmly. Size is stated for part of the rows, as once, few or many counts, or as a class when the clone is expanded.

abundance: .; j_gene: TRBJ2-3; v_gene: TRBV6-4; d_gene: .; CDR3aa: CASSTEEADTQYF; CDR3nt: TGTGCCAGCAGCACCGAGGAGGCAGATACGCAGTATTTT
abundance: .; j_gene: TRBJ1-2; v_gene: TRBV18; d_gene: .; CDR3aa: CASSPLQGGLYGYTF; CDR3nt: TGTGCCAGCTCACCACTCCAGGGCGGCCTTTATGGCTACACCTTC
abundance: .; j_gene: TRBJ1-3; v_gene: TRBV28; d_gene: .; CDR3aa: CASSLLVDSGNTLYF; CDR3nt: TGTGCCAGCAGTTTACTCGTCGACTCTGGAAACACCTTATATTTT
abundance: .; j_gene: TRBJ2-1; v_gene: TRBV3-1/TRBV3-2; d_gene: TRBD2; CDR3aa: CASSQHTSGGKNEQFF; CDR3nt: TGTGCCAGCAGCCAGCACACTAGCGGGGGGAAGAATGAGCAGTTCTTC
abundance: once; j_gene: TRBJ1-1; v_gene: TRBV6-5; d_gene: TRBD1; CDR3aa: CASSNGQGGTEAFF; CDR3nt: TGTGCCAGCAGTAACGGACAGGGCGGGACTGAAGCTTTCTTT
abundance: .; j_gene: TRBJ1-6; v_gene: TRBV7-2; d_gene: .; CDR3aa: CASSLEHRAIGSPLHF; CDR3nt: TGTGCCAGCAGCTTAGAGCACAGGGCAATAGGCTCACCCCTCCACTTT
abundance: .; j_gene: TRBJ2-1; v_gene: TRBV3-1/TRBV3-2; d_gene: TRBD2; CDR3aa: CASSQASGVQNEQFF; CDR3nt: TGTGCCAGCAGCCAAGCTAGCGGGGTCCAAAATGAGCAGTTCTTC
abundance: .; j_gene: TRBJ1-1; v_gene: TRBV2; d_gene: TRBD1; CDR3aa: CASRGIDRVPRAFF; CDR3nt: TGTGCCAGCAGAGGCATCGACAGGGTTCCCCGAGCTTTCTTT
abundance: once; j_gene: TRBJ1-2; v_gene: TRBV6-5; d_gene: .; CDR3aa: CASSIGPEDYGYTF; CDR3nt: TGTGCCAGCAGTATCGGACCGGAGGACTATGGCTACACCTTC
abundance: .; j_gene: TRBJ2-7; v_gene: TRBV4-1; d_gene: .; CDR3aa: CASSQERGGLFSYEQYF; CDR3nt: TGCGCCAGCAGCCAAGAGCGCGGAGGGTTGTTTTCCTACGAGCAGTACTTC
abundance: .; j_gene: TRBJ2-6; v_gene: TRBV5-1; d_gene: .; CDR3aa: CASSLGVALAGGGYSGANVLTF; CDR3nt: TGCGCCAGCAGCTTGGGTGTCGCTCTCGCAGGGGGAGGCTACTCTGGGGCCAACGTCCTGACTTTC
abundance: .; j_gene: TRBJ2-1; v_gene: TRBV5-1; d_gene: TRBD2; CDR3aa: CASSGTSGSPSSYNEQFF; CDR3nt: TGCGCCAGCAGTGGGACTAGCGGGAGTCCCAGCTCCTACAATGAGCAGTTCTTC
abundance: once; j_gene: TRBJ2-1; v_gene: TRBV7-8; d_gene: TRBD2; CDR3aa: CASSQHIAGSGNEQFF; CDR3nt: TGTGCCAGCAGCCAACACATAGCGGGAAGCGGCAATGAGCAGTTCTTC
abundance: .; j_gene: TRBJ2-3; v_gene: TRBV5-5; d_gene: TRBD2; CDR3aa: CASSWELAVLLADTQYF; CDR3nt: TGTGCCAGCAGCTGGGAACTAGCGGTTCTACTGGCAGATACGCAGTATTTT
abundance: .; j_gene: TRBJ1-2; v_gene: TRBV4-2; d_gene: .; CDR3aa: CASSQDMRATNYGYTF; CDR3nt: TGTGCCAGCAGCCAAGATATGAGGGCGACTAACTATGGCTACACCTTC
abundance: .; j_gene: TRBJ2-7; v_gene: TRBV5-1; d_gene: .; CDR3aa: CASSLAGATYEQYF; CDR3nt: TGCGCCAGCAGCTTGGCAGGGGCCACCTACGAGCAGTACTTC
abundance: .; j_gene: TRBJ2-1; v_gene: TRBV7-8; d_gene: TRBD2; CDR3aa: CASSSEGLAFNEQFF; CDR3nt: TGTGCCAGCAGCTCAGAGGGACTAGCGTTTAATGAGCAGTTCTTC
abundance: .; j_gene: TRBJ1-3; v_gene: TRBV9; d_gene: .; CDR3aa: CASSVEGGFGNTIYF; CDR3nt: TGTGCCAGCAGCGTAGAGGGGGGGTTCGGAAACACCATATATTTT
abundance: .; j_gene: TRBJ2-7; v_gene: TRBV18; d_gene: .; CDR3aa: CASSPGQRSYEQYF; CDR3nt: TGTGCCAGCTCACCTGGACAGCGATCCTACGAGCAGTACTTC
abundance: .; j_gene: TRBJ1-4; v_gene: TRBV18; d_gene: .; CDR3aa: CASSRGMPDSTTNEKLFF; CDR3nt: TGTGCCAGCTCACGGGGTATGCCGGACAGCACAACTAATGAAAAACTGTTTTTT
abundance: .; j_gene: TRBJ2-3; v_gene: TRBV5-1; d_gene: .; CDR3aa: CASSTSSRQDFTDTQYF; CDR3nt: TGCGCCAGCAGCACCAGCTCGAGACAGGACTTCACAGATACGCAGTATTTT
abundance: .; j_gene: TRBJ1-4; v_gene: TRBV29-1; d_gene: TRBD1; CDR3aa: CSSGEGTGKKLFF; CDR3nt: TGCAGCTCCGGTGAGGGGACAGGGAAAAAACTGTTTTTT
abundance: .; j_gene: TRBJ1-2; v_gene: TRBV18; d_gene: .; CDR3aa: CASSPNGVDGYTF; CDR3nt: TGTGCCAGCTCACCAAACGGGGTGGATGGCTACACCTTC
abundance: .; j_gene: TRBJ1-3; v_gene: TRBV5-1; d_gene: .; CDR3aa: CASSLIGSQGTSGNTIYF; CDR3nt: TGCGCCAGCAGCTTAATAGGGTCGCAGGGCACCTCTGGAAACACCATATATTTT
abundance: .; j_gene: TRBJ1-4; v_gene: TRBV5-1; d_gene: TRBD1; CDR3aa: CASRTGAPGNEKLFF; CDR3nt: TGCGCCAGCAGGACAGGGGCCCCCGGGAATGAAAAACTGTTTTTT
abundance: .; j_gene: TRBJ1-1; v_gene: TRBV5-4; d_gene: .; CDR3aa: CASSNDSEAFF; CDR3nt: TGTGCCAGCAGCAACGACAGTGAAGCTTTCTTT
abundance: .; j_gene: TRBJ2-3; v_gene: TRBV19; d_gene: TRBD1; CDR3aa: CASSIRDRVTDTQYF; CDR3nt: TGTGCCAGTAGTATCCGGGACAGGGTCACAGATACGCAGTATTTT
abundance: .; j_gene: TRBJ2-3; v_gene: TRBV25-1; d_gene: TRBD2; CDR3aa: CASSDRRENGADTQYF; CDR3nt: TGTGCCAGCAGTGATAGGCGGGAGAATGGCGCAGATACGCAGTATTTT
abundance: .; j_gene: TRBJ2-1; v_gene: TRBV7-1; d_gene: TRBD1; CDR3aa: CASSSFGAPLSRQGTRLAYNEQFF; CDR3nt: TGTGCCAGCAGCTCCTTCGGGGCCCCCCTCTCTCGACAGGGAACTAGATTAGCCTACAATGAGCAGTTCTTC
abundance: .; j_gene: TRBJ2-3; v_gene: TRBV28; d_gene: TRBD1; CDR3aa: CASSQSGTGGVTDTQYF; CDR3nt: TGTGCCAGCAGCCAATCTGGGACAGGGGGCGTCACAGATACGCAGTATTTT
abundance: .; j_gene: TRBJ2-3; v_gene: TRBV27; d_gene: .; CDR3aa: CASSPLAGADTQYF; CDR3nt: TGTGCCAGCAGTCCCCTGGCAGGGGCAGATACGCAGTATTTT
abundance: .; j_gene: TRBJ1-1; v_gene: TRBV2; d_gene: TRBD1; CDR3aa: CASSLDRGPAFF; CDR3nt: TGTGCCAGCAGTCTGGACAGGGGGCCGGCTTTCTTT
abundance: .; j_gene: TRBJ1-2; v_gene: TRBV14; d_gene: .; CDR3aa: CASSPRRVPDYGYTF; CDR3nt: TGTGCCAGCAGCCCTAGGCGGGTACCGGACTATGGCTACACCTTC
abundance: .; j_gene: TRBJ1-2; v_gene: TRBV3-1/TRBV3-2; d_gene: .; CDR3aa: CASSHQGGDYGYTF; CDR3nt: TGTGCCAGCAGCCATCAGGGAGGAGACTATGGCTACACCTTC
abundance: .; j_gene: TRBJ1-6; v_gene: TRBV6-5; d_gene: .; CDR3aa: CASSTFNSPLHF; CDR3nt: TGTGCCAGCAGTACATTCAATTCACCCCTCCACTTT
abundance: .; j_gene: TRBJ2-3; v_gene: TRBV28; d_gene: TRBD1; CDR3aa: CASQTGTDTQYF; CDR3nt: TGTGCCAGTCAGACAGGGACCGATACGCAGTATTTT
abundance: .; j_gene: TRBJ1-1; v_gene: TRBV13; d_gene: TRBD1; CDR3aa: CASSEGQGVPNTEAFF; CDR3nt: TGTGCCAGCAGCGAGGGACAGGGGGTTCCGAACACTGAAGCTTTCTTT
abundance: .; j_gene: TRBJ2-5; v_gene: TRBV28; d_gene: .; CDR3aa: CASSTPIRGQETQYF; CDR3nt: TGTGCCAGCAGTACCCCGATCCGGGGGCAAGAGACCCAGTACTTC
abundance: .; j_gene: TRBJ2-1; v_gene: TRBV10-3; d_gene: .; CDR3aa: CAISEFNNEQFF; CDR3nt: TGTGCCATCAGTGAGTTCAACAATGAGCAGTTCTTC
abundance: .; j_gene: TRBJ2-7; v_gene: TRBV29-1; d_gene: .; CDR3aa: CSARSYYEQYF; CDR3nt: TGCAGCGCACGGTCTTACTACGAGCAGTACTTC
abundance: .; j_gene: TRBJ2-2; v_gene: TRBV28; d_gene: TRBD2; CDR3aa: CASSFLGGAVTGELFF; CDR3nt: TGTGCCAGCAGTTTCCTCGGGGGGGCGGTAACCGGGGAGCTGTTTTTT
abundance: .; j_gene: TRBJ1-2; v_gene: TRBV19; d_gene: .; CDR3aa: CASSIGGGYGYTF; CDR3nt: TGTGCCAGTAGTATAGGGGGCGGCTATGGCTACACCTTC
abundance: .; j_gene: TRBJ2-3; v_gene: TRBV28; d_gene: .; CDR3aa: CAIAFWAGDTQYF; CDR3nt: TGTGCCATCGCTTTTTGGGCGGGGGATACGCAGTATTTT
abundance: .; j_gene: TRBJ1-2; v_gene: TRBV3-1/TRBV3-2; d_gene: .; CDR3aa: CASSQGTGTQAYGYTF; CDR3nt: TGTGCCAGCAGCCAAGGAACCGGGACACAGGCCTATGGCTACACCTTC
abundance: few; j_gene: TRBJ1-2; v_gene: TRBV6-5; d_gene: TRBD1; CDR3aa: CASSYARTGGRGGYTF; CDR3nt: TGTGCCAGCAGTTACGCAAGGACAGGGGGCCGTGGTGGCTACACCTTC
abundance: .; j_gene: TRBJ2-2; v_gene: TRBV5-1; d_gene: .; CDR3aa: CASSYTTQGSGELFF; CDR3nt: TGCGCCAGCAGCTACACCACCCAGGGATCCGGGGAGCTGTTTTTT
abundance: .; j_gene: TRBJ2-7; v_gene: TRBV11-2; d_gene: TRBD2; CDR3aa: CASSSSGTGTYEQYF; CDR3nt: TGTGCCAGCAGCTCCAGCGGGACGGGCACCTACGAGCAGTACTTC
abundance: .; j_gene: TRBJ2-7; v_gene: TRBV14; d_gene: .; CDR3aa: CASSQVWRADEQYF; CDR3nt: TGTGCCAGCAGCCAAGTGTGGAGGGCGGACGAGCAGTACTTC
abundance: .; j_gene: TRBJ2-7; v_gene: TRBV2; d_gene: .; CDR3aa: CASGASGGRVYEQYF; CDR3nt: TGTGCCAGCGGGGCTTCTGGGGGCCGGGTCTACGAGCAGTACTTC
abundance: .; j_gene: TRBJ2-3; v_gene: TRBV10-3; d_gene: TRBD2; CDR3aa: CAIGPSGDTDTQYF; CDR3nt: TGTGCCATCGGGCCTAGCGGAGACACAGATACGCAGTATTTT
abundance: .; j_gene: TRBJ2-2; v_gene: TRBV5-5; d_gene: TRBD2; CDR3aa: CASSLGLAGGGITGELFF; CDR3nt: TGTGCCAGCAGCTTGGGGCTAGCGGGGGGCGGAATCACCGGGGAGCTGTTTTTT
abundance: .; j_gene: TRBJ1-1; v_gene: TRBV11-2; d_gene: .; CDR3aa: CASSPGSSMGYTEAFF; CDR3nt: TGTGCCAGCAGCCCCGGGAGTTCCATGGGGTACACTGAAGCTTTCTTT
abundance: few; j_gene: TRBJ2-6; v_gene: TRBV4-1; d_gene: TRBD1; CDR3aa: CASSQDWTGAGANVLTF; CDR3nt: TGCGCCAGCAGCCAAGATTGGACAGGCGCTGGGGCCAACGTCCTGACTTTC
abundance: .; j_gene: TRBJ2-2; v_gene: TRBV2; d_gene: TRBD2; CDR3aa: CASSEARGFTGELFF; CDR3nt: TGTGCCAGCAGTGAAGCGCGGGGGTTCACCGGGGAGCTGTTTTTT
abundance: .; j_gene: TRBJ2-3; v_gene: TRBV3-1/TRBV3-2; d_gene: TRBD1; CDR3aa: CASSRDRVQDTQYF; CDR3nt: TGTGCCAGCAGCCGGGACAGGGTCCAAGATACGCAGTATTTT